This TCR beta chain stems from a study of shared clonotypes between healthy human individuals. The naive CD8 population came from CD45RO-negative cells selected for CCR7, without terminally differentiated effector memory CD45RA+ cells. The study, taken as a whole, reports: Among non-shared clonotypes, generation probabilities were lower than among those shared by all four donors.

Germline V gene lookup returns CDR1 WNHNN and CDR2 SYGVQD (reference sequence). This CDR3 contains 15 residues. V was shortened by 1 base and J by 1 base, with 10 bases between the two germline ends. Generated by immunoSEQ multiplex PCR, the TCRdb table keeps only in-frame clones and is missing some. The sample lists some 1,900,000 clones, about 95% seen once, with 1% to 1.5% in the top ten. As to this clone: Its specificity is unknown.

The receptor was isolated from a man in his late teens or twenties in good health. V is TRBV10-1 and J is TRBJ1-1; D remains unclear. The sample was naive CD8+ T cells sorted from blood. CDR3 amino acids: CASSEFPLTNTEAFF. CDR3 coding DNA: TGCGCCAGCAGTGAGTTTCCTTTAACGAACACTGAAGCTTTCTTT.